This T cell receptor beta chain was captured in a study of blood T cell repertoires in COVID-19. About the research overall: T cells, B-cell-depleted T cells, or PBMCs supplied cDNA or gDNA.

Sequenced by immunoSEQ multiplex PCR; TCRdb stores in-frame clones only, minus some. The table records 250,000 to 300,000 clones, more than 75% of them present only once. The CDR3 covers 16 residues. The trim removed 2 bases at V and 0 bases at J, leaving 0 bases unmatched. Per the germline V gene, CDR1 is MRHNA and CDR2 is SNTAGT. The age range of participants was about 18 to 100 years, with residence in approximately 25 US areas. Clinical history reported by participants formed the basis on which cohorts were assigned. This chain uses TRBV6-4 with TRBJ2-3, with TRBD2 identical over 12 bases. This clonotype was obtained from a man between 18 and 29 years old who had recovered from COVID-19. Sequencing was done on a sample of PBMCs or T cells enriched from blood (not recorded which). The CDR3 DNA reads TGTGCCAGCAGTGACCTAGCGGGGGGGAGCACAGATACGCAGTATTTT. Protein: CASSDLAGGSTDTQYF.